This paragraph covers one T cell receptor beta chain sequence. Clones were sequenced by immunoSEQ multiplex PCR, and TCRdb holds only the in-frame ones, with some missing. The sample records about 300,000 clones, around 86% being singletons. Study members were between roughly 18 and 100 years old and lived in 20 to 30 US regions. These data belong to a study of blood T cell repertoires in COVID-19. Study in general: Sample material is recorded as cDNA or gDNA derived from T cells, B-cell-depleted T cells, or PBMCs.

The germline V gene encodes CDR1 MGHRA and CDR2 YSYEKL. V was clipped by 0 bases and J by 2 bases; unmatched bases: 16. This CDR3 spans 19 amino acids. The chain has TRBV4-1 and TRBJ2-7; 7 nucleotides match TRBD2. The sequencing input was PBMCs or T cells enriched from blood (not recorded which). This TCR was sampled from a woman aged 18-30 years who had recovered from COVID-19. Here the CDR3 reads CASSQDNPLLAMNPYEQYF. The CDR3 DNA is TGCGCCAGCAGCCAAGACAATCCTCTACTAGCGATGAACCCCTACGAGCAGTACTTC.